The entry below gives a single T cell receptor (beta chain) sequence along with its context. CDR3 length equals 11 residues. Trimming pared 5 bases from V and 6 bases from J, leaving 4 bases between. Per the original data handling: Quantification of nucleated cells was approximated via reference gene primer amplification. Clones were read by immunoSEQ multiplex PCR, and TCRdb kept only the in-frame ones, dropping some. That table is the source of V, J and clone size, and D and trimming were worked out from the DNA. The sample includes 250,000 to 350,000 clones, 70% to 90% of them seen just once. This entry is derived from a study of blood T cell repertoires in COVID-19. As for the study in general: Samples came from the United States, Italy and Spain, spanning acute and convalescent COVID-19. Sources were T cells, B-cell-depleted T cells, or PBMCs; the material itself was cDNA or gDNA.

Sequences were obtained from peripheral blood. This rearrangement joins TRBV12-3 or TRBV12-4 to TRBJ2-2; D unclear. This clonotype originated in a woman in her thirties who had recovered from COVID-19. The CDR3 nucleotides are TGTGCCAGCAGTATATCCGGGGAGCTGTTTTTT. Its translation is CASSISGELFF.